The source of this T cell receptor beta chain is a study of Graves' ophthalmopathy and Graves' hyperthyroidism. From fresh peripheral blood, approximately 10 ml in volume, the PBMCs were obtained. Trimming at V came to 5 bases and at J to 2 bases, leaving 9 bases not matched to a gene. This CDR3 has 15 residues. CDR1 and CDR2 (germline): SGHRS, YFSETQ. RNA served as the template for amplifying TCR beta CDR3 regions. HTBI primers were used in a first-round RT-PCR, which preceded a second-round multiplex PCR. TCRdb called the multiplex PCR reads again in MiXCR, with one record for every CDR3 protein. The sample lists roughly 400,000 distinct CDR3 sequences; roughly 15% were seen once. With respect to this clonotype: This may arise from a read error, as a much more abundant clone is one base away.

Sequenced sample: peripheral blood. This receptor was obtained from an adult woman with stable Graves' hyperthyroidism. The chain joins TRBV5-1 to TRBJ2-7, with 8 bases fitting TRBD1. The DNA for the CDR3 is TGCGCCAGCAGACTACCAGGGGGCTGGCCCTACGAGCAGTACTTC. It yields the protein CASRLPGGWPYEQYF.